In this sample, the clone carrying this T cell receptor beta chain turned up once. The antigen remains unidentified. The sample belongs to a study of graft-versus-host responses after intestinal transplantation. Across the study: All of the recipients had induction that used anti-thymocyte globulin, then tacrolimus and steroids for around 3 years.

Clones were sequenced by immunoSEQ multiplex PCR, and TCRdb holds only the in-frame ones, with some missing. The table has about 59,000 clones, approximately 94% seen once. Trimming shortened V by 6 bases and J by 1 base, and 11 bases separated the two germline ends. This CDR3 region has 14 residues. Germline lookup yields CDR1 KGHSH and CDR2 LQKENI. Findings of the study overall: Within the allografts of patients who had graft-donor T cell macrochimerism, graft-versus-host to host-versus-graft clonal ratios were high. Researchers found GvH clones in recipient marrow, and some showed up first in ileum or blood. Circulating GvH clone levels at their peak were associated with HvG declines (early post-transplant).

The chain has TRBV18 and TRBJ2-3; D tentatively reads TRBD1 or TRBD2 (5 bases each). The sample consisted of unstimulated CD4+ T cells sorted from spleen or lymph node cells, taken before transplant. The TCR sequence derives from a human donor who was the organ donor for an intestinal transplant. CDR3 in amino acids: CASSPGSGTDTQYF. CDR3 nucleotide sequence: TGTGCCAGCTCGCCAGGGAGTGGCACAGATACGCAGTATTTT.